Each of the 9 T cell receptor beta chains below was sequenced from the same sample in a study of blood T cell repertoires in COVID-19. Sequencing was performed with immunoSEQ multiplex PCR; in TCRdb, only in-frame clones are kept and a portion is missing. Of tens of thousands of clones listed, about 90% are singletons. Sequencing was done on a sample of peripheral blood. These receptors all come from a man in his forties or fifties with COVID-19, enrolled during active disease.

V usage is TRBV2 and J usage is TRBJ2-2, with a possible D match to TRBD2 (7 bases). Trimming removed 8 bases at V and 0 bases at J, with 13 bases between. This CDR3 is 15 amino acids long. Germline V lookup: CDR1 SNHLY, CDR2 FYNNEI. The CDR3 region has the DNA TGTGCCAGCGGGGGGGCCGTGACGAACACCGGGGAGCTGTTTTTT. This codes for CASGGAVTNTGELFF.

The chain combines TRBV30 with TRBJ2-7; TRBD2 matches at 11 bases. The V and J ends lost 2 bases and 8 bases, in that order; junction bases with no gene match: 5. The CDR3 loop spans 13 amino acids. Germline CDR1 and CDR2: GTSNPN and SVGIG (reference sequence). CDR3 sequence reads: CAWSRSGGAQQYF. Written as DNA, the CDR3 is TGTGCCTGGAGTCGTAGCGGGGGGGCCCAGCAGTACTTC.

This chain uses TRBV27 with TRBJ2-7; TRBD2 matches 12 bases. From germline, CDR1 is MNHEY and CDR2 SMNVEV (reference sequence). The CDR3 contains 17 residues. V lost 5 bases to trimming and J lost 4 bases; unmatched junction nucleotides: 12. The CDR3 is CASSTGLAGPDRYEQYF. CDR3 in DNA: TGTGCCAGCAGTACGGGACTAGCGGGCCCGGACCGGTACGAGCAGTACTTC.

This sequence joins TRBV4-2 and TRBJ1-2, with D unresolved. CDR3 length equals 13 residues. Germline-derived CDR1 and CDR2 are LGHNA and YNFKEQ. The ends were cut back, 0 bases at V and 1 base at J, with 3 bases in the middle. The CDR3 sequence: CASSQDLNYGYTF. The CDR3 nucleotides are TGTGCCAGCAGCCAAGATCTTAACTATGGCTACACCTTC.

V and J are TRBV6-2 or TRBV6-3 and TRBJ2-5; 8 bases are shared with TRBD1. CDR3 size: 15 residues. CDR1 and CDR2 (germline): MNHEY, SVGEGT. The V and J ends lost 5 bases and 2 bases, in that order; junction bases with no gene match: 7. CDR3 loop: CASSRLGTGQETQYF. CDR3 bases: TGTGCCAGCAGTCGGCTCGGGACAGGACAAGAGACCCAGTACTTC.

The rearrangement uses TRBV9 and TRBJ2-3, with TRBD1 matching over 8 bases. This CDR3 comprises 16 residues. The V segment lost 0 bases and the J segment 3 bases; nucleotides outside the gene matches: 6. Germline V CDR1 and CDR2: SGDLS, YYNGEE. This CDR3 is CASSVDRDRPTDTQYF. The CDR3 nucleotides are TGTGCCAGCAGCGTAGACCGGGACAGGCCGACAGATACGCAGTATTTT.

V gene TRBV2 combines with J gene TRBJ2-7; tentatively, D is TRBD2 (5 bases). Germline V lookup: CDR1 SNHLY, CDR2 FYNNEI. The CDR3 totals 13 residues. The germline V and J ends were trimmed by 11 bases and 5 bases, with 19 bases remaining between them. The CDR3 nucleotides are TGTGCCGGCCAAGGGAACCCCGGGAACGAGCAGTACTTC. Translation: CAGQGNPGNEQYF. The full variable domain, with the rest looked up from reference TRBV2 and TRBJ2-7, is EPEVTQTPSHQVTQMGQEVILRCVPISNHLYFYWYRQILGQKVEFLVSFYNNEISEKSEIFDDQFSVERPDGSNFTLKIRSTKLEDSAMYFCAGQGNPGNEQYFGPGTRLTVT.

This rearrangement joins TRBV6-5 to TRBJ1-1, with 7 nucleotides matching TRBD1. CDR1 and CDR2 (germline): MNHEY, SVGAGI. The CDR3 consists of 14 residues. J lost 6 bases, V lost 2 bases, and 6 bases had no gene match. The CDR3 loop is CASSYQQGFPEAFF. In DNA, the CDR3 is TGTGCCAGCAGTTACCAACAGGGGTTCCCTGAAGCTTTCTTT.

This chain joins TRBV18 and TRBJ1-2; D not resolved. Per germline, CDR1 KGHSH and CDR2 LQKENI. Trimming removed 3 bases at V and 1 base at J, with 6 bases between. The CDR3 has 13 residues. For the CDR3, the DNA is TGTGCCAGCTCACCCCCGGTTAACTATGGCTACACCTTC. Translated: CASSPPVNYGYTF.